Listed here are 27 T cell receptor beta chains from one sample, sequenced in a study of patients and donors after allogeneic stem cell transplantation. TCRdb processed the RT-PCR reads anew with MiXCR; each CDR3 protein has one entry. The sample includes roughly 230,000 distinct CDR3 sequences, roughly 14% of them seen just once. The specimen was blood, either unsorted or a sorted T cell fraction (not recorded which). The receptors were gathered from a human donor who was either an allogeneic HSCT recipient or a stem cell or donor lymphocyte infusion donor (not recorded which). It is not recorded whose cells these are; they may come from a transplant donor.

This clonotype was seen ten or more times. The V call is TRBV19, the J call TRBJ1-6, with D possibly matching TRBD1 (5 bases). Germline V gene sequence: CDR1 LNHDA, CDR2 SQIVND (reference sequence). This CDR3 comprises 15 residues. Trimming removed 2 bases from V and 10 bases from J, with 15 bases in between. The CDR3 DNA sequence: TGTGCCAGTAGTATACCCAGACATAGGGACTCACCCCTCCACTTT. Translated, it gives CASSIPRHRDSPLHF.

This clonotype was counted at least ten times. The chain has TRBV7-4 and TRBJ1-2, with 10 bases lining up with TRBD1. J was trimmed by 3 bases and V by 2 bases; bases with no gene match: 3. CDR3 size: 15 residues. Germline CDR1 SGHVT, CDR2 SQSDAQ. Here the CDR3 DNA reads TGTGCCAGCAGCTTACGGGACAGGGGACACTATGGCTACACCTTC. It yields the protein CASSLRDRGHYGYTF.

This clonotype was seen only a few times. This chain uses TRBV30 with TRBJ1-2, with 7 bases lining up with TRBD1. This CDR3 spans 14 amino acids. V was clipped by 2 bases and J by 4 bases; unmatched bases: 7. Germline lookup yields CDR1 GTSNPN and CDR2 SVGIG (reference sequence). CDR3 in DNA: TGTGCCTGGAGTTGGGACAGTTCTTCCTATGGCTACACCTTC. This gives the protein CAWSWDSSSYGYTF.

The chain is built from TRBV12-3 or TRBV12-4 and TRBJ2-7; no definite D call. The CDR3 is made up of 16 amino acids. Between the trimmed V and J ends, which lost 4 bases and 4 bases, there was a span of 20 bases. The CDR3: CASSSTQVPGYYEQYF. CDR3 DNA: TGTGCCAGCAGTTCAACTCAGGTGCCTGGGTATTACGAGCAGTACTTC.

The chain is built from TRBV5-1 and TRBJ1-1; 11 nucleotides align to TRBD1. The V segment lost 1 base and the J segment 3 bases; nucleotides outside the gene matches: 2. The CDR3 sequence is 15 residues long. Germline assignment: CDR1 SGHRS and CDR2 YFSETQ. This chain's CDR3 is CASSLWGQGDTEAFF. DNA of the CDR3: TGCGCCAGCAGCTTGTGGGGACAGGGGGACACTGAAGCTTTCTTT.

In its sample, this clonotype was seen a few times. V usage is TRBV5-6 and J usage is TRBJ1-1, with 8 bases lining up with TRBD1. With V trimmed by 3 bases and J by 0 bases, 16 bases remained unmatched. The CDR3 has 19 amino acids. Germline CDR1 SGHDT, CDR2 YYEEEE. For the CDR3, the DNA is TGTGCCAGCAGCTCCCTTTCCGCCTGGGGACAGGAAATGAACACTGAAGCTTTCTTT. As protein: CASSSLSAWGQEMNTEAFF. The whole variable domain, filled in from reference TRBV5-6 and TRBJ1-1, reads DAGVTQSPTHLIKTRGQQVTLRCSPKSGHDTVSWYQQALGQGPQFIFQYYEEEERQRGNFPDRFSGHQFPNYSSELNVNALLLGDSALYLCASSSLSAWGQEMNTEAFFGQGTRLTVV.

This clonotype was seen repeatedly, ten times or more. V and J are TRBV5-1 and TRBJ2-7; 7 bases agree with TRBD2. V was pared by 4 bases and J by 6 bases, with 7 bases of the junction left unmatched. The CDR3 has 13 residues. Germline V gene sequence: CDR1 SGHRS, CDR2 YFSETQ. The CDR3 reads CASSTPTSFEQYF. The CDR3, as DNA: TGCGCCAGCAGCACGCCGACTAGCTTCGAGCAGTACTTC.

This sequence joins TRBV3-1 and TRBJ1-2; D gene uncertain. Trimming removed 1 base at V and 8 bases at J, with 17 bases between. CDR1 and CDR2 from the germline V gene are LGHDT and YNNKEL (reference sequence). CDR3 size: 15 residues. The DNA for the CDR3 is TGTGCCAGCAGCCAAGTGGGTTCGGGTGGTTCGGGCTACACCTTC. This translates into CASSQVGSGGSGYTF.

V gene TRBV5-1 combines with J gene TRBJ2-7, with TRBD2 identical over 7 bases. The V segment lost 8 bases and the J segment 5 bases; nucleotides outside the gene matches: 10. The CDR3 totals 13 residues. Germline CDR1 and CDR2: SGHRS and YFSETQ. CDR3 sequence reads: CARRGLTAHEQYF. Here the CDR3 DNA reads TGCGCCAGGCGGGGGTTAACCGCCCACGAGCAGTACTTC.

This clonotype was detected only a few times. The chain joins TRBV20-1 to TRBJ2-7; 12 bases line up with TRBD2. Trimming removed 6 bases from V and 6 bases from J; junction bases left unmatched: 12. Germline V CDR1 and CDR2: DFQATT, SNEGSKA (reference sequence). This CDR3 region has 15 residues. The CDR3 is CSAGLAGTATGEQYF. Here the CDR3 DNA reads TGCAGTGCCGGACTAGCGGGGACCGCTACTGGCGAGCAGTACTTC.

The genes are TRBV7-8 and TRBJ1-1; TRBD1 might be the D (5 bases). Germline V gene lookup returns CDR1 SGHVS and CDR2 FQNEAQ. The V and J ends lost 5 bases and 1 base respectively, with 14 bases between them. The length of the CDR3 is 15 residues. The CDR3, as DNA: TGTGCCAGCAGCCCCCCGTGGGGGGGGAACACTGAAGCTTTCTTT. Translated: CASSPPWGGNTEAFF.

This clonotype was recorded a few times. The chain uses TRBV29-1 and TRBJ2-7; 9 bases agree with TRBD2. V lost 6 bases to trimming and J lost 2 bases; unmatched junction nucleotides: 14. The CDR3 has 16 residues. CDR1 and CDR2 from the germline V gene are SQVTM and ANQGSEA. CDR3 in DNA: TGCAGCGTAGCCACAGCCGGGACTAGCCGAGCCTACGAGCAGTACTTC. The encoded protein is CSVATAGTSRAYEQYF.

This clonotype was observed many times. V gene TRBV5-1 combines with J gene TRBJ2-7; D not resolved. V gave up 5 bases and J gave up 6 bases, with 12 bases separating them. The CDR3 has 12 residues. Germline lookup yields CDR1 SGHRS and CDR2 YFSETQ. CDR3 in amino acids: CASSPGPGEQYF. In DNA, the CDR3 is TGCGCCAGCAGTCCAGGACCGGGCGAGCAGTACTTC.

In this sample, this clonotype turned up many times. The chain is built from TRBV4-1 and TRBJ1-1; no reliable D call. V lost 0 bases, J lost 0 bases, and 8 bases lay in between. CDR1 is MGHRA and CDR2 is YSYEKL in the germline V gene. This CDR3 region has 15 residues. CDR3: CASSQEVGMNTEAFF. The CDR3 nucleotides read TGCGCCAGCAGCCAAGAGGTGGGCATGAACACTGAAGCTTTCTTT.

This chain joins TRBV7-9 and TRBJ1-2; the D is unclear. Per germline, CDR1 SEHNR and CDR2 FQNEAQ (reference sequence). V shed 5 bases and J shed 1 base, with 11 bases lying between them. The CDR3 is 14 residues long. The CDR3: CASSQPPDNYGYTF. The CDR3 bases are TGTGCCAGCAGCCAACCTCCGGATAACTATGGCTACACCTTC.

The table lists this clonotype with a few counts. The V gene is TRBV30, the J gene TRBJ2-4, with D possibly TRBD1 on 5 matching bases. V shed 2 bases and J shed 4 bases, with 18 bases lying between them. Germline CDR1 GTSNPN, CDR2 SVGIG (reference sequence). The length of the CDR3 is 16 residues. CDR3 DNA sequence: TGTGCCTGGAGTTTGGACCCCCAAGGGGCTAAAAACATTCAGTACTTC. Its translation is CAWSLDPQGAKNIQYF. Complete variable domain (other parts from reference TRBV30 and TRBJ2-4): SQTIHQWPATLVQPVGSPLSLECTVEGTSNPNLYWYRQAAGRGLQLLFYSVGIGQISSEVPQNLSASRPQDRQFILSSKKLLLSDSGFYLCAWSLDPQGAKNIQYFGAGTRLSVL.

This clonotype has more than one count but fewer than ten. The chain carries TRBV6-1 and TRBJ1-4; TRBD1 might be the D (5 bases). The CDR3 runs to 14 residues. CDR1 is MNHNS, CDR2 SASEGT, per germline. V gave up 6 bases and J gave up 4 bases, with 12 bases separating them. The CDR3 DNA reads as TGTGCCAGCAGCGCGGGGGGTAGTAATGAAAAACTGTTTTTT. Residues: CASSAGGSNEKLFF.

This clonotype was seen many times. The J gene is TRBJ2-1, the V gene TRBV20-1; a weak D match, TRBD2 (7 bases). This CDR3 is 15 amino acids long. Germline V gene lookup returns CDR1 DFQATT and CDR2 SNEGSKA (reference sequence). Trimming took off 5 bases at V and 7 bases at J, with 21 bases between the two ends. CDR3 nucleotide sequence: TGCAGTGCTGGGTTGAGGGGGGGCTCGGGGAATGAGCAGTTCTTC. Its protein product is CSAGLRGGSGNEQFF.

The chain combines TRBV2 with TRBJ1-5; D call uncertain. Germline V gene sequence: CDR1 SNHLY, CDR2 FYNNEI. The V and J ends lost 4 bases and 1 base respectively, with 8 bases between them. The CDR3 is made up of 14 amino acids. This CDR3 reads CASSAGQSNQPQHF. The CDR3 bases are TGTGCCAGCAGTGCCGGGCAGAGCAATCAGCCCCAGCATTTT.

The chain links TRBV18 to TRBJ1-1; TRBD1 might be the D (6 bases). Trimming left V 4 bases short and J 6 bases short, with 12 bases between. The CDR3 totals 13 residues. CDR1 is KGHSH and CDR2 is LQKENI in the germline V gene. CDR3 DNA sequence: TGTGCCAGCTCACTCCTGGACAGACCTGAAGCTTTCTTT. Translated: CASSLLDRPEAFF.

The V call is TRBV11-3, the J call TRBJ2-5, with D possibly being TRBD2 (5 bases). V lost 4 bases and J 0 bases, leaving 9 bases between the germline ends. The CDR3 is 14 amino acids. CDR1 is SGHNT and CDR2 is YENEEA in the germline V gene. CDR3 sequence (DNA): TGTGCCAGCAGCTCAAGGACTTACCAAGAGACCCAGTACTTC. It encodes CASSSRTYQETQYF.

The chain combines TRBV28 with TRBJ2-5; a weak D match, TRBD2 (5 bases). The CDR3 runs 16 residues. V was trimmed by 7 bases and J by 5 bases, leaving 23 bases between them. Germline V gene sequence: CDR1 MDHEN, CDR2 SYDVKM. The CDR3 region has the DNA TGTGCCAGCACCCCCTTCGGGCTAGCCGCTCGGGAGACCCAGTACTTC. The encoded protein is CASTPFGLAARETQYF.

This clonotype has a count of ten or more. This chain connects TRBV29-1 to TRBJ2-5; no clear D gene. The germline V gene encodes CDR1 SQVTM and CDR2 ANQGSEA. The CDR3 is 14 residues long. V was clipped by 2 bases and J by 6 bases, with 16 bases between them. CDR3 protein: CSVEHGSTPKTQYF. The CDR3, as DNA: TGCAGCGTTGAACACGGCAGCACCCCGAAGACCCAGTACTTC.

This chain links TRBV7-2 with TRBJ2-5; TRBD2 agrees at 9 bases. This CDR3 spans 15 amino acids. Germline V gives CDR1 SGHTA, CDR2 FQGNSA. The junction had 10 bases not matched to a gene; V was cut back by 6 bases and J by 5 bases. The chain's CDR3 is CASSRSGGSAETQYF. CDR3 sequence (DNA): TGTGCCAGCAGTAGAAGCGGGGGGTCCGCGGAGACCCAGTACTTC.

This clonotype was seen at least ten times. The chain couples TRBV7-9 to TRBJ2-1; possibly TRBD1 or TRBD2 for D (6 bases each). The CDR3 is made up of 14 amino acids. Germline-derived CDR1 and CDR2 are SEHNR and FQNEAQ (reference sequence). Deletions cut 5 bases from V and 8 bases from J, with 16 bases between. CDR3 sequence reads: CASSLDGGRHEQFF. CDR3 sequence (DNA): TGTGCCAGCAGCCTGGATGGGGGGCGTCATGAGCAGTTCTTC.

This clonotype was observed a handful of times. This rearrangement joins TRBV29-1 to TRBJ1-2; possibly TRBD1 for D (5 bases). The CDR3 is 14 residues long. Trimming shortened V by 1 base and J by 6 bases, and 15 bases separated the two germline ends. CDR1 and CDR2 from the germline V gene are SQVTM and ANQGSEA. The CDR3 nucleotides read TGCAGCGTTGAAGGTGTGAGGCGGGACCATGGCTACACCTTC. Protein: CSVEGVRRDHGYTF.

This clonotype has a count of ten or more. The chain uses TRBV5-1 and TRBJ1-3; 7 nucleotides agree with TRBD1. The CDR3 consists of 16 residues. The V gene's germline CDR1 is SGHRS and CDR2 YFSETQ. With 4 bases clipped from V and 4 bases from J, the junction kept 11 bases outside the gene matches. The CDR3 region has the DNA TGCGCCAGCAGCCTTCCGACAGGGCAAGGAGGAAACACCATATATTTT. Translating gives CASSLPTGQGGNTIYF.